This TCR beta chain was found in a study of OX40 agonist ivuxolimab in advanced cancers. Generated by immunoSEQ multiplex PCR, the TCRdb table keeps only in-frame clones and is missing some. The data contain under 100,000 clones, nearly 90% of them seen just once; the ten biggest clones take up approximately 0.35%. The V gene's germline CDR1 is SGHRS and CDR2 YFSETQ. This CDR3 contains 14 residues. Trimming took off 2 bases at V and 3 bases at J, with 9 bases between the two ends. This TCR derives from an adult with an advanced solid tumor such as melanoma, head and neck, liver or kidney cancer. Specimen: CD4+ or CD8+ T cells sorted from blood, collected in a trial of the OX40 agonist ivuxolimab. This chain uses TRBV5-1 with TRBJ2-1; possibly TRBD1 or TRBD2 for D (5 bases each). The CDR3 bases are TGCGCCAGCAGCTTTGAGGGGAGCTACAATGAGCAGTTCTTC. Its protein is CASSFEGSYNEQFF.